The 9 T cell receptor beta chains presented below share a single source sample, sequenced in a study of blood T cell repertoires in COVID-19. TCRdb keeps only in-frame clones here, not all; method: immunoSEQ multiplex PCR. This sample has 200,000 or so clones, with around 86% found just once. Sequences were obtained from peripheral blood. These receptors all come from a man aged 60 to 75 with acute or convalescent COVID-19.

This sequence joins TRBV5-6 and TRBJ2-1; 8 bases are a match to TRBD2. The CDR3 is 17 residues long. Germline V gene data show CDR1 as SGHDT and CDR2 as YYEEEE. V trimming: 4 bases; J trimming: 1 base; junction bases outside the gene matches: 10. The chain's CDR3 is CASSPRFGGGSYNEQFF. CDR3 in DNA: TGTGCCAGCAGCCCCCGGTTCGGGGGGGGGTCCTACAATGAGCAGTTCTTC.

The rearrangement links TRBV4-1 to TRBJ1-6; tentatively, D is TRBD1 (5 bases). V dropped 4 bases and J dropped 11 bases, with 12 bases sitting between them. This CDR3 comprises 13 residues. Germline V gene sequence: CDR1 MGHRA, CDR2 YSYEKL. The CDR3 loop is CASSPGGGPPLHF. CDR3 nucleotides: TGCGCCAGCAGCCCCGGGGGGGGACCACCCCTCCACTTT.

The genes are TRBV13 and TRBJ1-2; D uncertain. V was trimmed by 4 bases and J by 7 bases, leaving 16 bases between them. Germline V lookup: CDR1 PRHDT, CDR2 FYEKMQ (reference sequence). This CDR3 is built from 14 residues. CDR3: CASSSKPGGLGYTF. The CDR3 coding sequence is TGTGCCAGCAGCTCCAAACCGGGTGGACTTGGCTACACCTTC.

This clone was seen only a few times. The chain has TRBV2 and TRBJ2-3; TRBD2 aligns across 7 bases. The CDR3 is 17 amino acids. Trimming removed 5 bases from V and 4 bases from J; junction bases left unmatched: 15. The germline V gene has CDR1 SNHLY and CDR2 FYNNEI. CDR3 sequence: CASSHPWGGLQADTQYF. The DNA for the CDR3 is TGTGCCAGCAGTCACCCCTGGGGGGGGTTACAGGCAGATACGCAGTATTTT.

V gene TRBV5-1 combines with J gene TRBJ2-1; 7 bases map to TRBD1. Germline-derived CDR1 and CDR2 are SGHRS and YFSETQ. The V segment lost 4 bases and the J segment 4 bases; nucleotides outside the gene matches: 8. The CDR3 has 15 amino acids. For the CDR3, the DNA is TGCGCCAGCAGCGCATCCGGGACAGATTACAATGAGCAGTTCTTC. Residues: CASSASGTDYNEQFF.

V is TRBV29-1 and J is TRBJ2-1; 11 positions match TRBD1. Trimming removed 5 bases from V and 3 bases from J; junction bases left unmatched: 3. In germline, CDR1 is SQVTM, CDR2 ANQGSEA. The CDR3 spans 14 residues. The CDR3: CSVWDRGFYNEQFF. In nucleotides, the CDR3 is TGCAGCGTTTGGGACAGGGGGTTCTACAATGAGCAGTTCTTC.

The chain joins TRBV5-1 to TRBJ1-4; 11 nucleotides agree with TRBD1. This CDR3 contains 16 residues. Trimming removed 4 bases from V and 3 bases from J; junction bases left unmatched: 5. The V gene's germline CDR1 is SGHRS and CDR2 YFSETQ. In DNA form, the CDR3 reads TGCGCCAGCAGCCCTGGACAGGGGGCTGCTAATGAAAAACTGTTTTTT. This sequence encodes CASSPGQGAANEKLFF.

V is TRBV10-3 and J is TRBJ2-3, with 15 nucleotides matching TRBD2. The CDR3 loop spans 14 amino acids. Trimming removed 6 bases from V and 10 bases from J; junction bases left unmatched: 5. CDR1 and CDR2 from the germline V gene are ENHRY and SYGVKD. CDR3 sequence reads: CAISRTSGGEAQYF. In DNA, the CDR3 is TGTGCCATCAGCCGGACTAGCGGGGGGGAGGCGCAGTATTTT.

This sequence joins TRBV3-1 (or the pseudogene TRBV3-2) and TRBJ1-6; tentatively, D is TRBD1 (5 bases). Germline assignment: CDR1 LGHDT and CDR2 YNNKEL (reference sequence). The CDR3 is 14 residues long. The V gene lost 5 bases and the J gene lost 13 bases, with 18 bases spanning the gap. The chain's CDR3 is CASSTRGGMGPLHF. DNA for the CDR3: TGTGCCAGCAGCACGAGGGGAGGTATGGGTCCCCTCCACTTT.